The present TCR beta chain was sequenced within a study of multiple sclerosis patients with progressive multifocal leukoencephalopathy. Note on this clone: No antigen is known for it.

Overall study findings and caveats: Lower normalized Shannon entropy suggested reduced TRB diversity in most PML patients. Findings may reflect JC virus infection or just general immunocompromise.

This CDR3 has 13 amino acids. The V end lost 1 base, the J end lost 9 bases, and 10 bases lay between the germline ends. CDR1 is SNHLY, CDR2 FYNNEI, per germline. Using immunoSEQ multiplex PCR, the repertoire was profiled, and TCRdb retains in-frame clones only, with some absent. Of 25,000 or so clones listed, approximately 90% are singletons. Documented time point: about a year of natalizumab therapy. Controls were natalizumab-treated multiple sclerosis patients who did not develop PML, sampled longitudinally. At 6 months of natalizumab came T1, and at 12 months came T2. Sequenced here: PBMCs, sampled from a patient treated with natalizumab. This clonotype was sampled from a man younger than 40 with multiple sclerosis. The chain couples TRBV2 to TRBJ2-1; TRBD1 is a possible D gene (5 bases). CDR3 region: CASSEEGKAEQFF. The CDR3 region has the DNA TGTGCCAGCAGTGAAGAGGGGAAGGCTGAGCAGTTCTTC.